One T cell receptor (beta chain) is described in this entry. The antigen is not known. The data derive from a study of siplizumab effects on memory and regulatory T cells. Study-wide findings and caveats: The drug siplizumab significantly decreased the alloreactive sequences that could be traced to unstimulated CD4+ memory cells.

The method was immunoSEQ multiplex PCR; TCRdb's version includes in-frame clones alone and lacks a portion of them. The top ten hold around 0.3% of the sample, which has more than 85,000 clones, about 92% seen once. The CDR3 covers 15 residues. Germline V gives CDR1 MNHEY, CDR2 SVGAGI. The genes are TRBV6-5 and TRBJ2-5; TRBD1 agrees at 7 bases. The tail of the sequence fits TRBJ2-7 better, so the J call may be wrong. The material sequenced was CD4+ T cells sorted from blood. The sequence derives from a human donor in good health. The CDR3 DNA follows: TGTGCCAGCAGTCAGTTGACAGGGAGCTCCTACGAGCAGTACTTC. It specifies CASSQLTGSSYEQYF.